This paragraph covers one T cell receptor (beta chain) sequence. These data are taken from a study of blood T cell repertoires in COVID-19. CDR3 size: 16 residues. Per the germline V gene, CDR1 is PRHDT and CDR2 is FYEKMQ (reference sequence). The junction had 7 bases not matched to a gene; V was cut back by 5 bases and J by 2 bases. Original handling: Reference gene primers were amplified, and this amplification served to estimate nucleated cell counts. Libraries were prepared by immunoSEQ multiplex PCR; TCRdb keeps only in-frame clonotypes and omits some of them. That table is the source of V, J and clone size, and D and trimming were worked out from the DNA. This table has some 80,000 clones, roughly 87% appearing once.

The sequence derives from an older man with acute or convalescent COVID-19. The sequenced sample consisted of peripheral blood. The chain carries TRBV13 and TRBJ2-5; 11 bases are a match to TRBD2. CDR3 DNA: TGTGCCAGCAGCCCGGGACTAGCGGATATACAAGAGACCCAGTACTTC. Amino acid sequence: CASSPGLADIQETQYF.